These 27 T cell receptor beta chains originate from one sample sequenced in a study of cytomegalovirus exposure and HLA in healthy donors. In the PCR, 60 Vbeta and 13 Jbeta primers were used. Sequencing used immunoSEQ multiplex PCR; TCRdb keeps in-frame clones, though not all of them. Among roughly 180,000 clones listed, 77% were seen once. Sequencing was done on a sample of PBMCs. All receptors derive from a man younger than 35 in good health and CMV-seronegative.

A note on this clone: Within the sample, other DNA sequences also encode this same CDR3. The CDR3 is CASSPTGGREKLFF. The CDR3 nucleotides read TGCGCCAGCAGCCCGACAGGGGGCCGCGAAAAACTGTTTTTT. This rearrangement joins TRBV5-1 to TRBJ1-4, with 10 bases that match TRBD1. Germline loops: CDR1 SGHRS, CDR2 YFSETQ. With 4 bases clipped from V and 8 bases from J, the junction kept 5 bases outside the gene matches. This CDR3 comprises 14 residues.

V gene TRBV15 combines with J gene TRBJ2-3; D is possibly TRBD1 (5 bases). In germline, CDR1 is LNHNV, CDR2 YYDKDF (reference sequence). This CDR3 contains 15 residues. The germline V and J ends were trimmed by 2 bases and 0 bases, with 9 bases remaining between them. DNA of the CDR3: TGTGCCACCAGCAGACGAACAGGTAGCACAGATACGCAGTATTTT. Its translation is CATSRRTGSTDTQYF.

V gene TRBV4-2 combines with J gene TRBJ1-3, with TRBD1 matching 10 bases. The CDR3 is 16 amino acids. V lost 0 bases and J lost 6; bases outside the gene matches: 5. CDR1 is LGHNA, CDR2 YNFKEQ, per germline. The CDR3 DNA reads TGTGCCAGCAGCCAAGAAGGGGACAGGGGCATAAACACCATATATTTT. It translates to CASSQEGDRGINTIYF.

This chain uses TRBV4-2 with TRBJ2-1; the D is unclear. Germline V lookup: CDR1 LGHNA, CDR2 YNFKEQ. The CDR3 runs 14 residues. V gave up 0 bases and J gave up 9 bases, with 12 bases separating them. CDR3 sequence (DNA): TGTGCCAGCAGCCAAGATTTCCGAGCCGGTGAGCAGTTCTTC. This codes for CASSQDFRAGEQFF.

The chain links TRBV6-6 to TRBJ2-5; tentative D call: TRBD2 (7 bases). V was shortened by 8 bases and J by 5 bases, with 15 bases between the two germline ends. CDR1 and CDR2 from the germline V gene are MNHNY and SVGAGI (reference sequence). This CDR3 has 13 residues. The CDR3 protein is CASVGGDWETQYF. The CDR3 DNA is TGTGCCAGCGTAGGGGGGGATTGGGAGACCCAGTACTTC.

The chain combines TRBV19 with TRBJ2-1, with TRBD2 identical over 8 bases. Germline values: CDR1 LNHDA, CDR2 SQIVND (reference sequence). The CDR3 has 17 residues. V was pared by 5 bases and J by 10 bases, with 19 bases of the junction left unmatched. CDR3 loop: CASSRAGGGRSPREQFF. The CDR3 nucleotides are TGTGCCAGTAGTCGCGCGGGGGGCGGGAGGTCCCCCAGGGAGCAGTTCTTC.

This chain links TRBV9 with TRBJ2-3, with 9 bases that match TRBD2. The trim removed 0 bases at V and 6 bases at J, leaving 5 bases unmatched. The V gene's germline CDR1 is SGDLS and CDR2 YYNGEE. The CDR3 runs 15 residues. The CDR3 loop reads CASSVAGTSIDTQYF. The CDR3 bases are TGTGCCAGCAGCGTAGCCGGGACTAGCATCGATACGCAGTATTTT.

The chain combines TRBV29-1 with TRBJ2-5; TRBD2 matches 14 bases. The CDR3 is 17 amino acids. Germline-derived CDR1 and CDR2 are SQVTM and ANQGSEA. J gave up 2 bases and V 5 bases, and 10 bases lay outside the gene matches. The CDR3 is CSVYGTSGGLEQETQYF. The CDR3 DNA reads TGCAGCGTTTACGGGACTAGCGGGGGCCTGGAGCAAGAGACCCAGTACTTC.

This chain joins TRBV12-5 and TRBJ2-7; TRBD1 matches at 8 bases. Germline V gene lookup returns CDR1 LGHNT and CDR2 FRNRAP. After removal of 0 bases from V and 5 bases from J, the junction contained 9 bases not matched to a gene. The CDR3 is 16 amino acids. CDR3 in DNA: TGTGCTAGTGGTTTGGTCCCCGGACAGGGTCACGACGAGCAGTACTTC. This codes for CASGLVPGQGHDEQYF.

The chain combines TRBV5-1 with TRBJ2-5; D is unresolved. The CDR3 spans 13 residues. From germline, CDR1 is SGHRS and CDR2 YFSETQ. V lost 2 bases to trimming and J lost 2 bases, with 7 bases between them. The CDR3 nucleotides are TGCGCCAGCAGCTTCGTGCAGCAAGAGACCCAGTACTTC. Its protein is CASSFVQQETQYF. Using reference TRBV5-1 and TRBJ2-5 for the parts outside the CDR3, the full variable domain is KAGVTQTPRYLIKTRGQQVTLSCSPISGHRSVSWYQQTPGQGLQFLFEYFSETQRNKGNFPGRFSGRQFSNSRSEMNVSTLELGDSALYLCASSFVQQETQYFGPGTRLLVL.

This clone was found once. This sample includes further DNA sequences coding for the same CDR3. This sequence joins TRBV18 and TRBJ2-3, with TRBD1 matching over 7 bases. Germline V CDR1 and CDR2: KGHSH, LQKENI. J gave up 4 bases and V 5 bases, and 3 bases lay outside the gene matches. The CDR3 is 13 amino acids. Here the CDR3 DNA reads TGTGCCAGCTCATCGGGACAGTCAGATACGCAGTATTTT. Its translation: CASSSGQSDTQYF.

This clone appeared a few times. The rearrangement links TRBV6-5 to TRBJ1-3, with unresolved D. Trimming took 10 bases from V and 0 from J, leaving 13 bases between them. Germline V CDR1 and CDR2: MNHEY, SVGAGI. The CDR3 sequence is 14 residues long. This CDR3 reads CATRGTFSGNTIYF. In nucleotides, the CDR3 is TGTGCCACCCGGGGAACCTTCTCTGGAAACACCATATATTTT.

On this clone itself: A read error may account for a junction end that differs from germline. The genes are TRBV4-1 and TRBJ2-1; 9 bases map to TRBD1. The length of the CDR3 is 13 residues. CDR1 and CDR2 (germline): MGHRA, YSYEKL. CDR3 coding DNA: TGCGCCAGCAGCCAAGATCACGGGACAGGGTTGCTCTTC. It translates to CASSQDHGTGLLF.

The gene calls are TRBV6-6 and TRBJ1-2, with D possibly being TRBD1 (6 bases). CDR1 and CDR2 from the germline V gene are MNHNY and SVGAGI (reference sequence). The CDR3 totals 12 residues. V was clipped by 4 bases and J by 8 bases, with 11 bases between them. The CDR3 spells CASSWGGTGYTF. Written as DNA, the CDR3 is TGTGCCAGCAGTTGGGGGGGGACAGGCTACACCTTC.

J is TRBJ1-6 and V is TRBV9, with 8 positions matching TRBD1. The CDR3 spans 16 residues. The V and J ends lost 4 bases and 7 bases, in that order; junction bases with no gene match: 10. Per the germline V gene, CDR1 is SGDLS and CDR2 is YYNGEE. CDR3 sequence (DNA): TGTGCCAGCAGCTTTGGGCTGGACAGGGCAAATTCACCCCTCCACTTT. The encoded protein is CASSFGLDRANSPLHF.

This clone came up a few times. V is TRBV7-9 and J is TRBJ1-6, with 9 positions matching TRBD1. The CDR3 loop spans 16 amino acids. The trim removed 3 bases at V and 8 bases at J, leaving 8 bases unmatched. Germline V gene lookup returns CDR1 SEHNR and CDR2 FQNEAQ (reference sequence). The CDR3 is CASSFRLDRGDSPLHF. CDR3 coding DNA: TGTGCCAGCAGCTTTCGACTGGACAGGGGAGATTCACCCCTCCACTTT.

V usage is TRBV10-1 and J usage is TRBJ2-7; D remains unclear. Per the germline V gene, CDR1 is WNHNN and CDR2 is SYGVQD (reference sequence). There are 13 residues in the CDR3. Trimming left V 3 bases short and J 2 bases short, with 8 bases between. The CDR3 region is CASSDVAPYEQYF. CDR3 sequence (DNA): TGCGCCAGCAGTGACGTGGCCCCCTACGAGCAGTACTTC.

The chain recombines TRBV11-2 with TRBJ2-2; tentative D call: TRBD2 (5 bases). V lost 2 bases, J lost 3 bases, and 13 bases lay in between. Germline loops: CDR1 SGHAT, CDR2 FQNNGV. This CDR3 is 16 amino acids long. CDR3 sequence (DNA): TGTGCCAGCAGCTTAACCAGCGGTTATTACACCGGGGAGCTGTTTTTT. This translates into CASSLTSGYYTGELFF.

This chain links TRBV19 with TRBJ1-6, with D perhaps matching TRBD1 (6 bases). Trimming stripped 4 bases from V and 5 bases from J, with 12 bases between. This CDR3 comprises 15 residues. CDR1 is LNHDA and CDR2 is SQIVND in the germline V gene (reference sequence). This CDR3 reads CASSTKDRNNSPLHF. The CDR3 DNA is TGTGCCAGTAGTACGAAAGACAGGAATAATTCACCCCTCCACTTT.

The rearrangement links TRBV28 to TRBJ1-5; 9 positions match TRBD1. This CDR3 comprises 12 residues. J lost 5 bases, V lost 8 bases, and 1 base had no gene match. In germline, CDR1 is MDHEN, CDR2 SYDVKM. CDR3 protein: CASRQGDQPQHF. The CDR3 nucleotides read TGTGCCAGCCGACAGGGGGATCAGCCCCAGCATTTT. Filled out from reference TRBV28 and TRBJ1-5, the complete variable domain reads DVKVTQSSRYLVKRTGEKVFLECVQDMDHENMFWYRQDPGLGLRLIYFSYDVKMKEKGDIPEGYSVSREKKERFSLILESASTNQTSMYLCASRQGDQPQHFGDGTRLSIL.

CDR3 region: CASSHTLRRKVDTQYF. The DNA for the CDR3 is TGTGCCAGCAGCCATACGTTGCGGAGAAAAGTAGATACGCAGTATTTT. The genes are TRBV28 and TRBJ2-3; D is unclear. Germline-derived CDR1 and CDR2 are MDHEN and SYDVKM. The V end was cut by 6 bases, the J end by 5 bases, with 21 bases between. There are 16 residues in the CDR3.

The genes are TRBV4-3 and TRBJ2-7, with TRBD1 as a possible D gene (6 bases). The length of the CDR3 is 16 residues. Germline CDR1 LGHNA, CDR2 YSLEER. Between the trimmed V and J ends, which lost 3 bases and 6 bases, there was a span of 21 bases. DNA of the CDR3: TGCGCCAGCAGCCAGGAATTCGGGACACCGTGGACCGAGCAGTACTTC. As protein: CASSQEFGTPWTEQYF.

The chain carries TRBV7-2 and TRBJ2-3; D possibly corresponds to TRBD1 (6 bases). Trimming stripped 4 bases from V and 0 bases from J, with 14 bases between. The V gene's germline CDR1 is SGHTA and CDR2 FQGNSA. The CDR3 sequence is 16 residues long. The chain's CDR3 is CASSSNTGTSTDTQYF. The CDR3 DNA follows: TGTGCCAGCAGCTCAAACACAGGGACCAGCACAGATACGCAGTATTTT.

The CDR3 region is CASSWRGRSGAGNTIYF. CDR3 DNA: TGTGCCAGCAGCTGGCGGGGCAGGTCAGGAGCTGGAAACACCATATATTTT. The V call is TRBV11-3, the J call TRBJ1-3, with TRBD1 as a possible D gene (5 bases). Germline loops: CDR1 SGHNT, CDR2 YENEEA. This CDR3 region has 17 residues. Trimming removed 4 bases at V and 2 bases at J, with 18 bases between.

The genes are TRBV6-6 and TRBJ2-7, with 8 bases matching TRBD2. The germline V gene encodes CDR1 MNHNY and CDR2 SVGAGI (reference sequence). CDR3 size: 14 residues. With 5 bases clipped from V and 6 bases from J, the junction kept 9 bases outside the gene matches. CDR3 sequence reads: CASSAGTSFGEQYF. CDR3 DNA: TGTGCCAGCAGTGCCGGGACTAGTTTCGGCGAGCAGTACTTC.

The chain employs TRBV7-2 and TRBJ1-1, with 7 bases lining up with TRBD1. The CDR3 loop spans 14 amino acids. V trimming: 5 bases; J trimming: 5 bases; junction bases outside the gene matches: 8. CDR1 and CDR2 (germline): SGHTA, FQGNSA. The CDR3 DNA reads as TGTGCCAGCAGCGCACTACGGACAGGTACTGAAGCTTTCTTT. Protein product: CASSALRTGTEAFF. Complete variable domain (other parts from reference TRBV7-2 and TRBJ1-1): GAGVSQSPSNKVTEKGKDVELRCDPISGHTALYWYRQSLGQGLEFLIYFQGNSAPDKSGLPSDRFSAERTGGSVSTLTIQRTQQEDSAVYLCASSALRTGTEAFFGQGTRLTVV.

The chain combines TRBV5-4 with TRBJ1-2; 12 nucleotides match TRBD1. The CDR3 totals 15 residues. V was pared by 1 base and J by 6 bases, with 4 bases of the junction left unmatched. The germline V gene encodes CDR1 SGHNT and CDR2 YYREEE (reference sequence). The CDR3 coding sequence is TGTGCCAGCAGCTTGCCGGGACAGGGGGCTGATGGCTACACCTTC. Translated: CASSLPGQGADGYTF.